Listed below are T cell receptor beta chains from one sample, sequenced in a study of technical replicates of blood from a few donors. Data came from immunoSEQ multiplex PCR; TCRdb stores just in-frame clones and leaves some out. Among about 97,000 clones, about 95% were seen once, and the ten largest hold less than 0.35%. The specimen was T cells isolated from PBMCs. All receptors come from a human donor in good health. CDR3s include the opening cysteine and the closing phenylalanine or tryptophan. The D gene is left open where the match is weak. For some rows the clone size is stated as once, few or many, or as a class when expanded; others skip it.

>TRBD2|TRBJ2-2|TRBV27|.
TGTGCCAGCAGTTATTCAGCGGGAGAGTTCAGCGGGGAGCTGTTTTTT
CASSYSAGEFSGELFF
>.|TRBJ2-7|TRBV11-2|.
TGTGCCAGCAGCTCCTCTTACCCCCGACAGGACGGTACCTACGAGCAGTACTTC
CASSSSYPRQDGTYEQYF
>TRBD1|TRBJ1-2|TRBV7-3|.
TGTGCCAGCAGCCTCACCGGGACAGGGGCCCTAACGTCCTATGGCTACACCTTC
CASSLTGTGALTSYGYTF
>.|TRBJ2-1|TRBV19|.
TGTGCCAGTAGTATGATAGTTATAGGGGGGGTCAATGAGCAGTTCTTC
CASSMIVIGGVNEQFF
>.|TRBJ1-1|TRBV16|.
TGTGCCAGCAGCCCGACAGGGAACACTGAAGCTTTCTTT
CASSPTGNTEAFF
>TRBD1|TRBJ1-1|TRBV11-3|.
TGTGCCAGCAGCGTTAACAGGGGAGGCACTGAAGCTTTCTTT
CASSVNRGGTEAFF
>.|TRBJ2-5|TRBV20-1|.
TGCAGTGGACAACTCCAAGAGACCCAGTACTTC
CSGQLQETQYF
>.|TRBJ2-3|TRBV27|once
TGTGCCAGCAGCCTTTCGCCAGTACTAGGACCCACAGATACGCAGTATTTT
CASSLSPVLGPTDTQYF
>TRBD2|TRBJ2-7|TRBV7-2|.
TGTGCCAGCAGCTTAAGGCGAGCGGGAGTCTACGAGCAGTACTTC
CASSLRRAGVYEQYF
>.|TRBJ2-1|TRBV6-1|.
TGTGCCACCAACAGGGTCAGGGAGACGGAGAATGAGCAGTTCTTC
CATNRVRETENEQFF
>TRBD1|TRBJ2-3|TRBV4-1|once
TGCGCCAGCAGCCCTGGACAGGGGGCGTTGACAGATACGCAGTATTTT
CASSPGQGALTDTQYF
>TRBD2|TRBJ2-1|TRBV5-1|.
TGCGCCAGCAGCTATAGCGGGAGGGCCTCCAATGAGCAGTTCTTC
CASSYSGRASNEQFF
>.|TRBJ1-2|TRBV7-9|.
TGTGCCAGCAGCTTGGGGGCTGGTGGCTACACCTTC
CASSLGAGGYTF
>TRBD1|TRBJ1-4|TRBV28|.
TGTGCCAGCAGTCCGCGGACAGGGCTGACGGAAAAACTGTTTTTT
CASSPRTGLTEKLFF
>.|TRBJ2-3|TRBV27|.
TGTGCCAGCAGTTTGACTATCGTGGATACGCAGTATTTT
CASSLTIVDTQYF
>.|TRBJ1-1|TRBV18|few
TGTGCCAGCTCACCTGGGGAGAAGAACACTGAAGCTTTCTTT
CASSPGEKNTEAFF
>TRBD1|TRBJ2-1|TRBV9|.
TGTGCCAGCAGCGTAGAGGACAGGGGGTGGGATGAGCAGTTCTTC
CASSVEDRGWDEQFF
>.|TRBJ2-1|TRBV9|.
TGTGCCAGCAGCGTAGGTCCGGGGTTTGAGCAGTTCTTC
CASSVGPGFEQFF
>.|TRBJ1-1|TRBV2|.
TGTGCCAGCAGTGAGGTCAGGAACACTGAAGCTTTCTTT
CASSEVRNTEAFF
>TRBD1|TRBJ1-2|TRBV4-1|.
TGCGCCAGCAGCCAAGATGCGAGGGGGCGCAACTATGGCTACACCTTC
CASSQDARGRNYGYTF
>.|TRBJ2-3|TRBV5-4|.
TGTGCCAGCAGCTTTACGCGGGATACGCAGTATTTT
CASSFTRDTQYF
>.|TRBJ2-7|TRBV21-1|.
TGTGCCAGCAGCAAAGCAGAGCCGGGACAGGGCCACGAGCAGTACTTC
CASSKAEPGQGHEQYF
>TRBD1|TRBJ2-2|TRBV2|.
TGTGCCAGCGGACAGGGGGCATTCACCGGGGAGCTGTTTTTT
CASGQGAFTGELFF
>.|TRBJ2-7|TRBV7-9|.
TGTGCCAGCAGCTTAGGTCAGTCAGGTATCCAGTACGAGCAGTACTTC
CASSLGQSGIQYEQYF
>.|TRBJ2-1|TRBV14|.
TGTGCCAGCAGCCTCTTGCGCCAAAAGGGGGAGCAGTTCTTC
CASSLLRQKGEQFF
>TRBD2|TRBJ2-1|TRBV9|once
TGTGCCAGCAGCGTAGTGGGCCTAGCGGGAGAGAATGAGCAGTTCTTC
CASSVVGLAGENEQFF
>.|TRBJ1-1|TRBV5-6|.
TGTGCCAGCAGCCCGGGGAGCACTGAAGCTTTCTTT
CASSPGSTEAFF
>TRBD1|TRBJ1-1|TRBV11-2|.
TGTGCCAGCAGCTTAGATTGGACAGGGGGCACTGAAGCTTTCTTT
CASSLDWTGGTEAFF
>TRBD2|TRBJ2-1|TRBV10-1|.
TGCGCCAGCAGTGAAAGCGGGAGATTAAATGAGCAGTTCTTC
CASSESGRLNEQFF
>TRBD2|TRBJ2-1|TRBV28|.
TGTGCCAGCGCAGGACTAGCCGACTCCTACAATGAGCAGTTCTTC
CASAGLADSYNEQFF
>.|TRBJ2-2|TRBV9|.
TGTGCCAGTTCCTTGGGGGGCGGGGAGCTGTTTTTT
CASSLGGGELFF
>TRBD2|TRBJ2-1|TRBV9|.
TGTGCCAGCAGCGTAGGGGGGGGCAATGAGCAGTTCTTC
CASSVGGGNEQFF
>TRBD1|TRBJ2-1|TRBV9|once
TGTGCCAGCAGCCCCCGACAGGGCGACAATGAGCAGTTCTTC
CASSPRQGDNEQFF
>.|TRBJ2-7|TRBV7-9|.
TGTGCCAGCAGCCTAGAACCCGGAGACGAGCAGTACTTC
CASSLEPGDEQYF
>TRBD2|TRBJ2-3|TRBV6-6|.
TGTGCCAGCAGTTACTCGCGGGAGAGCCCAGATACGCAGTATTTT
CASSYSRESPDTQYF
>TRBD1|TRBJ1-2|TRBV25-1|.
TGTGCCAGCAGTGGCCCAGGGGGAGGCTATGGCTACACCTTC
CASSGPGGGYGYTF
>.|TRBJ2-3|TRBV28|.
TGTGCCAGCAGTCCTTCGGACTATTCAGATACGCAGTATTTT
CASSPSDYSDTQYF
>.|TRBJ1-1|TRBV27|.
TGTGCCAGCAGTTCACGGCCGGGAAAAGCTTTCTTT
CASSSRPGKAFF
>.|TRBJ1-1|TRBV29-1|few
TGCAGCGTTACAGGGACTGAAGCTTTCTTT
CSVTGTEAFF
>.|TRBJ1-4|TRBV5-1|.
TGCGCCAGCAGCTGGGGGTACAGGGATGATGAAAAACTGTTTTTT
CASSWGYRDDEKLFF
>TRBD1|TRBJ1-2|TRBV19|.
TGTGCCAGTTATGGACAGGGCCTGAACTATGGCTACACCTTC
CASYGQGLNYGYTF
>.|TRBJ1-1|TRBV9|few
TGTGCCAGCAGCGTAGGTACCCGGGGTACTGAAGCTTTCTTT
CASSVGTRGTEAFF
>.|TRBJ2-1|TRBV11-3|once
TGTGCCAGCAGCTTAGAAAACGGGTACAATGAGCAGTTCTTC
CASSLENGYNEQFF
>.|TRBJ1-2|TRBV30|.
TGTGCCTGGAGTGTAGACTCTGGGTTCTATGGCTACACCTTC
CAWSVDSGFYGYTF
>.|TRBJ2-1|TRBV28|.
TGTGCCAGCAGTTTACAACCCTTGGTACGGGAGCAGTTCTTC
CASSLQPLVREQFF
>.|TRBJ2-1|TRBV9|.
TGTGCCAGCAGCGTAGCTCAGGGATACAATGAGCAGTTCTTC
CASSVAQGYNEQFF
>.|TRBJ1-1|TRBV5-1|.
TGCGCCAGCTGCCTCCCAGGTAGGACTGAAGCTTTCTTT
CASCLPGRTEAFF
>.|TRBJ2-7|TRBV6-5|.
TGTGCCAGCATGGAGGGGACCTCCTACGAGCAGTACTTC
CASMEGTSYEQYF
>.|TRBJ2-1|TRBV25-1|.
TGTGCCAGCAGTCAGGCGAAAGGAGGTGAGCAGTTCTTC
CASSQAKGGEQFF
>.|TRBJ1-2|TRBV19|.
TGTGCCAGTAAGGCCGGGAGCTTCTATGGCTACACCTTC
CASKAGSFYGYTF
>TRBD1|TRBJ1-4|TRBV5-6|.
TGTGCCAGCAGCTACGCAGGGGGGATGATGAGACTGTTTTTT
CASSYAGGMMRLFF
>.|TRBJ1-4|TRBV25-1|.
TGTGCCAGCAGTGCCAGGGGTGGAGAAAAACTGTTTTTT
CASSARGGEKLFF
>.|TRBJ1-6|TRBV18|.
TGTGCCAGCTCACCGGGGCGGGGGTCACCCCTCCACTTT
CASSPGRGSPLHF
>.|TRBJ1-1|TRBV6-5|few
TGTGCCAGCAGGGCGAACACTGAAGCTTTCTTT
CASRANTEAFF
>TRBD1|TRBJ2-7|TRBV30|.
TGTGCCTGGAGTTCTGCGGGACAGGCCTACGAGCAGTACTTC
CAWSSAGQAYEQYF
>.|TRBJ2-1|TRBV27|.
TGTGCCAGCAGTTCGAGTACTAGATGGGAGCAGTTCTTC
CASSSSTRWEQFF
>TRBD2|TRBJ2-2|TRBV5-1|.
TGCGCCAGCAGCTTCGGGCTAGCGGCCGGGGAGCTGTTTTTT
CASSFGLAAGELFF
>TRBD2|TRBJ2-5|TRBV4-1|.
TGCGCCAGCAGCCCCCGGGGAGCGGGAGGGCCCCAAGAGACCCAGTACTTC
CASSPRGAGGPQETQYF
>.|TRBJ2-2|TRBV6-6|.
TGTGCCAGCAGTTTTATCGTCACCGGGGAGCTGTTTTTT
CASSFIVTGELFF